This T cell receptor beta chain came from a study of CD8 T cells in Susac syndrome (dated by TCRdb to the late 2010s). For the study in its entirety: Repertoire sequencing was used to test whether CD8+ T cell activation and differentiation in Susac syndrome was antigen driven.

RNA was extracted using the RNeasy kit, and about 0.45 to 1 microgram was reverse transcribed with random hexamers. TCR beta CDR3 regions were amplified with the immunoSEQ multiplex PCR assay covering 54 Vbeta and 13 Jbeta segments. PCR amplification bias was corrected using a synthetic template baseline for primer optimization and computational correction. In the source study's methods: Reads were annotated to V, D and J genes according to IMGT and were analyzed with immunoSEQ Analyzer, with only productive sequences retained. To calculate clonality, Shannon entropy was normalized by log2 of the number of productive unique sequences and then subtracted from one. Public and private clones were assessed among the 100 most prevalent clones of each patient and control. Susac-specific clones were defined as absent from healthy and MS cohorts, over a thousand published viral clones and other ImmuneACCESS disease sequences. TCRdb trimmed the raw reads at Q25, called clones with MiXCR and kept productive beta chains. Under each unique CDR3 protein, matching rows form one entry showing the most common genes and DNA. These V and J calls rely on TCRdb rather than the paper's analysis. The sample table lists about 70,000 distinct CDR3 sequences, nearly 96% of them with a count of one. 0.1% to 0.12% of the sample comes from the top ten.

General conclusions and limits of the study: The number of individuals in the TCR sequencing and HLA analysis was acknowledged as relatively small.

As to this clonotype: Its recognized antigen is unknown. No per-base quality is available; no much larger clone lies one base away.

High-throughput TCR beta sequencing profiled peripheral blood CD8+ and CD4+ T cells from healthy donors, Susac syndrome patients and multiple sclerosis patients. Multiple sclerosis controls were treatment-naive patients with stable or active relapsing-remitting disease fulfilling revised McDonald criteria. CD8+ TEMRA cells were enriched by FACS, while bulk CD8+ and CD4+ T cells were purified by magnetic negative isolation. Blood was collected in EDTA tubes and processed within 24 hours, with PBMCs isolated through density gradient centrifugation. PBMCs intended for TCR sequencing were frozen in liquid nitrogen and were later thawed in a 37 degrees C water bath. A purity of at least 90% was achieved for sorted or isolated CD4+, CD8+ and CD8+ TEMRA cells. Sequencing was carried out using CD4+ T cells from PBMCs. The source is a human donor with multiple sclerosis.

The CDR3 corresponds to CASSGQLSFAYEQYF. The DNA sequence is TGTGCCAGCAGTGGACAGCTTTCCTTCGCCTACGAGCAGTACTTC. The sequence links TRBV6-5 to TRBJ2-7, and TRBD1 may be the D gene, going by 6 matching bases. Between the V and J ends, shortened by 5 bases and 2 bases respectively, the junction contains 16 bases. The CDR3, from cysteine to phenylalanine, totals 15 residues. The kept DNA is CDR3 alone, 45 bases in frame from the first base. Looking up the germline V gene yields CDR1 MNHEY and CDR2 SVGAGI.